The next 16 T cell receptor beta chains were all read from a single sample in a study of CD8 T cells in ankylosing spondylitis. Study results and caveats: Characteristic, it appeared, of ankylosing spondylitis blood was a TCR beta motif of eight highly homologous variants.

No antigen has been assigned to these receptors. From the 5' RACE reads, TCRdb called clonotypes with MiXCR, one entry per CDR3 protein. The table records 500,000 or so distinct CDR3 sequences, approximately 5% of them present only once. Sample: blood, either unsorted or a sorted T cell fraction (not recorded which). The receptors derive from a male donor with ankylosing spondylitis.

This clonotype has a count of ten or more. The J gene is TRBJ1-2, the V gene TRBV10-3, with 7 bases lining up with TRBD1. The trim removed 0 bases at V and 0 bases at J, leaving 1 base unmatched. The V gene's germline CDR1 is ENHRY and CDR2 SYGVKD. The CDR3 runs 15 residues. The CDR3 DNA reads TGTGCCATCAGTGAGTCAGGGGGCGCTAACTATGGCTACACCTTC. It encodes CAISESGGANYGYTF.

This clonotype occurred many times. The V call is TRBV6-5, the J call TRBJ2-5; D not resolved. The CDR3 extends over 15 amino acids. V lost 4 bases, J lost 4 bases, and 16 bases lay in between. The germline V gene has CDR1 MNHEY and CDR2 SVGAGI. The CDR3 nucleotides are TGTGCCAGCAGTTCCGATGCCGGGTTGGGAGAGACCCAGTACTTC. Translating gives CASSSDAGLGETQYF.

Many counts were recorded for this clonotype. This chain joins TRBV20-1 and TRBJ2-3; 8 bases match TRBD2. The CDR3 runs 15 residues. V lost 5 bases and J lost 2; bases outside the gene matches: 9. Germline loops: CDR1 DFQATT, CDR2 SNEGSKA (reference sequence). CDR3 bases: TGCAGTGCTCACACAAGCGGGGGCCTCACAGATACGCAGTATTTT. This sequence encodes CSAHTSGGLTDTQYF.

This clonotype has ten or more counts. The gene calls are TRBV6-1 and TRBJ2-5, with 12 nucleotides matching TRBD2. CDR1 and CDR2 from the germline V gene are MNHNS and SASEGT. J gave up 4 bases and V 4 bases, and 7 bases lay outside the gene matches. The CDR3 is made up of 16 amino acids. CDR3 amino acids: CASSAVPGLAGETQYF. The DNA of the CDR3 is TGTGCCAGCAGTGCCGTCCCGGGACTAGCGGGAGAGACCCAGTACTTC.

The chain links TRBV18 to TRBJ2-7; no clear D gene. Trimming stripped 3 bases from V and 9 bases from J, with 21 bases between. Looked up from germline, CDR1 is KGHSH and CDR2 is LQKENI. This CDR3 comprises 15 residues. The CDR3, as DNA: TGTGCCAGCTCACCGGCTCACGACCCCGTCCGAGGGCAGTACTTC. This codes for CASSPAHDPVRGQYF.

The genes are TRBV9 and TRBJ1-1; 8 bases match TRBD1. From germline, CDR1 is SGDLS and CDR2 YYNGEE. Trimming at V came to 4 bases and at J to 11 bases, leaving 10 bases not matched to a gene. CDR3 length equals 13 residues. As DNA, the CDR3 is TGTGCCAGCAGCCAGACTCAGGGGGCACGGGCTTTCTTT. Its translation: CASSQTQGARAFF.

This clonotype has only a few counts. V is TRBV7-6 and J is TRBJ2-1; D is uncertain. This CDR3 comprises 12 residues. Looked up from germline, CDR1 is SGHVS and CDR2 is FNYEAQ. Between the trimmed V and J ends, which lost 5 bases and 8 bases, there was a span of 10 bases. This CDR3 reads CASSQGLDEQFF. The CDR3, as DNA: TGTGCCAGCAGCCAAGGTCTGGATGAGCAGTTCTTC.

This clonotype was counted ten times or more. This chain connects TRBV24-1 to TRBJ2-7, with D perhaps TRBD1 or TRBD2 (6 bases each). The V end lost 4 bases, the J end lost 6 bases, and 9 bases lay between the germline ends. From germline, CDR1 is KGHDR and CDR2 SFDVKD. There are 12 residues in the CDR3. The DNA of the CDR3 is TGTGCCACCAGTGACCGGGGGCGCGAGCAGTACTTC. It encodes CATSDRGREQYF.

In this sample, this clonotype turned up many times. The V call is TRBV12-3 or TRBV12-4, the J call TRBJ1-2; D remains ambiguous. V lost 5 bases and J 9 bases, leaving 13 bases between the germline ends. The CDR3 length is 12 residues. The DNA for the CDR3 is TGTGCCAGCAGTCCCCTTATGGGGAGCTACACCTTC. This gives the protein CASSPLMGSYTF.

V gene TRBV7-3 combines with J gene TRBJ2-5; 8 bases line up with TRBD2. The junction had 11 bases not matched to a gene; V was cut back by 6 bases and J by 5 bases. Germline assignment: CDR1 SGHTA and CDR2 FQGTGA. The CDR3 totals 15 residues. The CDR3 loop reads CASSFSGGPRETQYF. The CDR3 DNA reads as TGTGCCAGCAGTTTTTCGGGGGGGCCACGGGAGACCCAGTACTTC. Filled out from reference TRBV7-3 and TRBJ2-5, the complete variable domain reads GAGVSQTPSNKVTEKGKYVELRCDPISGHTALYWYRQSLGQGPEFLIYFQGTGAADDSGLPNDRFFAVRPEGSVSTLKIQRTERGDSAVYLCASSFSGGPRETQYFGPGTRLLVL.

This clonotype has at least ten counts. This sequence joins TRBV25-1 and TRBJ2-7, with D perhaps TRBD1 or TRBD2 (5 bases each). Germline loops: CDR1 MGHDK, CDR2 SYGVNS. There are 12 residues in the CDR3. Trimming removed 11 bases at V and 4 bases at J, with 15 bases between. The CDR3 DNA reads TGTGCCGCCCGGGGCTCCAGTTACGAGCAGTACTTC. Amino acids: CAARGSSYEQYF.

CDR3 amino acids: CASSLQGPPDEQFF. The CDR3 bases are TGCGCCAGCAGCTTACAGGGACCCCCCGATGAGCAGTTCTTC. The V call is TRBV5-1, the J call TRBJ2-1; a weak D match, TRBD1 (6 bases). CDR3 size: 14 residues. Germline V gene sequence: CDR1 SGHRS, CDR2 YFSETQ. V shed 2 bases and J shed 8 bases, with 14 bases lying between them.

This clonotype was counted between two and nine times. The chain combines TRBV6-5 with TRBJ2-1; perhaps TRBD2 as D (5 bases). The CDR3 totals 18 residues. Deletions cut 2 bases from V and 0 bases from J, with 17 bases between. The germline V gene has CDR1 MNHEY and CDR2 SVGAGI. CDR3 in amino acids: CASSYPGLDLSSYNEQFF. DNA for the CDR3: TGTGCCAGCAGTTACCCTGGACTGGATTTAAGCTCCTACAATGAGCAGTTCTTC.

Many counts were recorded for this clonotype. The likely explanation is a read error, given a far larger clone one base away. The chain has TRBV7-6 and TRBJ2-1; D is uncertain. V was trimmed by 3 bases and J by 5 bases, leaving 8 bases between them. CDR1 and CDR2 (germline): SGHVS, FNYEAQ. This CDR3 spans 13 amino acids. CDR3 in amino acids: CASSLGSNNEQFF. The DNA of the CDR3 is TGTGCCAGCAGCTTGGGCAGCAACAATGAGCAGTTCTTC.

The chain employs TRBV29-1 and TRBJ2-5; TRBD1 is a possible D gene (6 bases). Looked up from germline, CDR1 is SQVTM and CDR2 is ANQGSEA. V lost 7 bases and J 2 bases, leaving 11 bases between the germline ends. This CDR3 comprises 12 residues. The CDR3 loop reads CSGLGQQETQYF. CDR3 nucleotides: TGCAGCGGACTCGGACAGCAAGAGACCCAGTACTTC.

This clonotype has ten or more counts. The gene calls are TRBV7-9 and TRBJ2-1; 8 nucleotides match TRBD2. Germline-derived CDR1 and CDR2 are SEHNR and FQNEAQ (reference sequence). CDR3 length: 13 residues. Germline trimming cut 11 bases from V and 11 bases from J; bases unmatched to any gene: 14. The CDR3 loop reads CAQGDSGTMKQFF. The CDR3 nucleotides are TGTGCCCAAGGGGATAGCGGGACAATGAAGCAGTTCTTC.